Described below is a single T cell receptor (beta chain) sequence and its context. What antigen it recognizes has not been identified. Base qualities are not recorded, but no much larger clone differs from it by a single base. Using the deep immunoSEQ assay, multiplex PCR amplified TCR CDR3 regions from genomic DNA. Extracted genomic DNA from each cell subset was distributed evenly across all wells of several immunoSEQ 96-well plates, and each plate was treated as a replicate. For unsorted PBMC, approximately 300 ng of genomic DNA, equivalent to about 30,000 T cell genomes, went into each replicate PCR. Unsorted PBMC genomic DNA was sequenced across ten immunoSEQ deep assay plates. The purified libraries were quantified using a Qubit 3.0 fluorometer, sized with a Bioanalyzer 2100, and then quantified again using the KAPA Library Quantification kit. Each immunoSEQ 96-well plate was sequenced on its own single-read 150-cycle Illumina NextSeq 550 flow cell. Per the original workflow: Because the immunoSEQ output included only junctional sequences and no quality scores, the filtering could not be the same as the filtering used for full-length reads. Sequences were annotated with PyIR, a Python wrapper for IgBLAST v1.9, using IMGT germline references to assign V/J genes and CDR3. Reads were removed for weak V/J assignments (E-value above 1e-6), missing CDR3, stop codons, out-of-frame junctions, or ambiguous translated residues. V3J clonotypes were defined as sequences sharing the same inferred V gene, J gene, and CDR3 amino acid sequence. Percentage overlap between repertoires was calculated by dividing the number of shared unique clonotypes by the size of the smaller repertoire. Three approaches were used to assess repertoire richness: RTK rarefaction, the Chao1 estimator, and Recon v2.1 estimates of unobserved clonotypes. In TCRdb, the immuneACCESS table is reduced to in-frame sequences with V and J assigned. These tables do not hold every clone; where another copy was compared, an unresolved V gene accounts for under half, and the others remain unexplained. That table furnishes V, J and clone size, whereas the DNA furnished D and trimming. This sample holds roughly 500,000 clones; around 73% were observed only once. The ten most abundant clones make up around 12% of the sample.

These data originate in a study of shared clonotypes between healthy human individuals (dated by TCRdb to the early 2020s). In the study overall: The cohort comprised two women and a few men aged 18 to 49 years. Blood TCR repertoires of five healthy adults were deeply sequenced to estimate repertoire size and the extent of clonotype sharing between individuals. Leukapheresis yielded between about 0.94 and 9.5 billion PBMCs per donor. To increase sequencing depth and limit assay-specific biases, different laboratories used diverse techniques to prepare libraries and sequence TCR repertoires.

The V and J ends are trimmed by 6 bases and 4 bases, leaving 15 bases between them. The CDR3 has 14 amino acids, counting the end cysteine and phenylalanine. Left in the record is the CDR3 DNA by itself, 42 bases read in frame from the first base. CDR1 and CDR2 are read off the germline V gene (reference sequence) as MNHEY and SMNVEV. Results the study describes overall, beyond this receptor: Pairwise subsampling led to the expectation that sequencing depth would affect the degree of clonotype sharing among donors. Sampling was restricted to blood, and TCR repertoires in tissue are likely to differ from TCR repertoires in blood. Because the study included only a small number of donors, the genetic and exposure-history diversity represented was limited.

The donors were healthy, HIV-negative adults who had no recently reported acute infections or vaccinations. Only Caucasian adults living in Nashville, Tennessee, USA were represented among the donors. In the unsorted samples, some 94 million PBMCs were counted, and genomic DNA was extracted using the QIAamp DNA Blood Mini kit. Blood was obtained by leukapheresis, after which PBMCs were separated by Ficoll-Histopaque density gradient centrifugation and cryopreserved in liquid nitrogen vapor phase. Rearrangement joined TRBV27 to TRBJ1-2; TRBD1 is perhaps the D gene, given 5 matching bases. Sequencing was performed on PBMCs. The sequence derives from a woman between 35 and 50 years old in good health. Some clones in this sample may be carry-over from other donors' samples. The DNA sequence is as follows: TGTGCCAGCAGCCCTCAGGGTAACGGCTATGGCTACACCTTC. The encoded protein is CASSPQGNGYGYTF.